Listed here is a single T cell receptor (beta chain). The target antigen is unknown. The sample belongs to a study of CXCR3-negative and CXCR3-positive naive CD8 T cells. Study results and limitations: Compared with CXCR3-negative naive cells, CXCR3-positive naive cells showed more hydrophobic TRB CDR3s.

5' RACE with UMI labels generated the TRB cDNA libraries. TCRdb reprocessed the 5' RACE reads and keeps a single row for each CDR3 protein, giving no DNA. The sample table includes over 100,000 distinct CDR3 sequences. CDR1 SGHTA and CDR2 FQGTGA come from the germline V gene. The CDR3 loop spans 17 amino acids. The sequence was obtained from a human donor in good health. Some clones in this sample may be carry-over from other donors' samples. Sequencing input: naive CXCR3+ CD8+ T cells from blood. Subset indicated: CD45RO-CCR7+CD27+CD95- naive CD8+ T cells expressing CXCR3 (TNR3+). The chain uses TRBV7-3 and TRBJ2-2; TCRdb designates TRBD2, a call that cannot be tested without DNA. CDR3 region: CASSLTGGGARTGELFF.